This section outlines one T cell receptor (beta chain) sequence together with its context. These data originate in a study of Tregs in tolerant kidney transplant recipients. Mixed chimerism was transient after nonmyeloablative marrow transplants from related graft donors. The method was immunoSEQ multiplex PCR; TCRdb's version includes in-frame clones alone and lacks a portion of them. The repertoire holds 65,000 or so clones, with more than 75% as singletons. Germline V gene data show CDR1 as SGHVS and CDR2 as FNYEAQ. There are 16 residues in the CDR3. The V and J ends lost 1 base and 2 bases, in that order; junction bases with no gene match: 7.

This rearrangement joins TRBV7-6 to TRBJ2-5; the match to TRBD2 covers 7 bases. This TCR derives from a human patient who received a combined kidney and bone marrow transplant. Certain T cells may be donor cells from the graft. The input for sequencing was CD4+ T cells from blood (PBMCs), taken 6 months after the transplant. CDR3 residues: CASSLGALAAQETQYF. CDR3 nucleotide sequence: TGTGCCAGCAGCTTAGGGGCTCTAGCGGCTCAAGAGACCCAGTACTTC.